This T cell receptor (beta chain) comes out of a study of post-analysis software for immune sequencing data. Looking at the study overall: Relapsing-remitting, secondary progressive and progressive-relapsing multiple sclerosis were all included among the disease courses. Points from the study as a whole: Multiple sclerosis patients had significantly lower normalized Chao1 diversity than controls.

This clonotype was seen a handful of times. Its specificity is unknown. Tagging with unique molecular identifiers was a feature of the TCR beta cDNA libraries. MiXCR, run by TCRdb on the PCR reads, gives a single entry per CDR3 protein. The table has about 680,000 distinct CDR3 sequences, approximately 60% seen once; the top ten hold roughly 10%. Source material: blood. This TCR came from a girl aged 2-10 years with multiple sclerosis.

CDR3 sequence (DNA): TGTGCCATCAGTGGTCTAGCGGGGCCCACAGATACGCAGTATTTT. Translation gives CAISGLAGPTDTQYF. The chain has TRBV10-3 and TRBJ2-3; 9 bases line up with TRBD2. Germline V lookup: CDR1 ENHRY, CDR2 SYGVKD. The CDR3 loop spans 15 amino acids. J was trimmed by 2 bases and V by 4 bases; bases with no gene match: 4.